Shown below are 3 T cell receptor beta chains from a single sample sequenced in a study of T cells in Graves' hyperthyroidism and ophthalmopathy. Amplification yielded TCR beta CDR3 regions, with RNA transcripts as the source. The study used the HTBI primer set for a first-round RT-PCR of the TCR CDR3. One entry per CDR3 protein results from TCRdb running MiXCR on the multiplex PCR reads. The sample has around 500,000 distinct CDR3 sequences, about 20% seen once. Material for sequencing was blood. The source is a woman in her 70s with Graves' ophthalmopathy.

V gene TRBV2 combines with J gene TRBJ1-1; D is undetermined. The ends were cut back, 4 bases at V and 6 bases at J, with 9 bases in the middle. From germline, CDR1 is SNHLY and CDR2 FYNNEI. The CDR3 length is 12 residues. The CDR3 region has the DNA TGTGCCAGCAGTGGGTTGATGCCTGAAGCTTTCTTT. Translating gives CASSGLMPEAFF.

This chain joins TRBV27 and TRBJ2-5; a possible D gene is TRBD1 (6 bases). This CDR3 region has 16 residues. Germline lookup yields CDR1 MNHEY and CDR2 SMNVEV (reference sequence). Trimming left V 5 bases short and J 4 bases short, with 20 bases between. The CDR3 DNA follows: TGTGCCAGCAGTGGAACAGGGAGCATCTTGAGAGAGACCCAGTACTTC. It codes for CASSGTGSILRETQYF.

Turning to this clonotype: This may be a read error: a much more frequent sequence differs by one nucleotide. The chain combines TRBV27 with TRBJ1-6; tentative D call: TRBD1 (5 bases). The CDR3 is 16 amino acids. Germline values: CDR1 MNHEY, CDR2 SMNVEV (reference sequence). The CDR3 protein is CAGSLSYRNRNSPLHF. The CDR3 DNA reads as TGTGCCGGCAGTTTATCTTACAGGAACCGTAATTCACCCCTCCACTTT.